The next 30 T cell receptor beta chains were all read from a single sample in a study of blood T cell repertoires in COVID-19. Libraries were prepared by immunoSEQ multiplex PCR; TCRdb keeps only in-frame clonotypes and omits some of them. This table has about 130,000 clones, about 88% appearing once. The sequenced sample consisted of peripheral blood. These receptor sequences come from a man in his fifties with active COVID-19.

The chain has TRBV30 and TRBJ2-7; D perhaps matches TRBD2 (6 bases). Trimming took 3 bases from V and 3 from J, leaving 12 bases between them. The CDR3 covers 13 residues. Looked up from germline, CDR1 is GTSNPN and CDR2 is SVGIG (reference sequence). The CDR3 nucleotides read TGTGCCTGGAGCAAGGGACTCGACTACGAGCAGTACGTC. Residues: CAWSKGLDYEQYV.

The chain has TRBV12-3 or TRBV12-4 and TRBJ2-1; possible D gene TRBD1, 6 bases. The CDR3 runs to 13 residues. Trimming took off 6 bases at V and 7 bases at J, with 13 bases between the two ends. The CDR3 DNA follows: TGTGCCAGCAGGGGGACAAGAGGGAATGAGCAGTTCTTC. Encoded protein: CASRGTRGNEQFF.

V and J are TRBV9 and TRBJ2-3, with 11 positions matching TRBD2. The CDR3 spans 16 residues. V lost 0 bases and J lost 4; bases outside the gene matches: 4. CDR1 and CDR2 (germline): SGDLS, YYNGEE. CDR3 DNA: TGTGCCAGCAGCGTAGCAGGTAGCGGGAGGGCAGATACGCAGTATTTT. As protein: CASSVAGSGRADTQYF. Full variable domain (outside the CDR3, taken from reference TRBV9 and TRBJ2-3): DSGVTQTPKHLITATGQRVTLRCSPRSGDLSVYWYQQSLDQGLQFLIQYYNGEERAKGNILERFSAQQFPDLHSELNLSSLELGDSALYFCASSVAGSGRADTQYFGPGTRLTVL.

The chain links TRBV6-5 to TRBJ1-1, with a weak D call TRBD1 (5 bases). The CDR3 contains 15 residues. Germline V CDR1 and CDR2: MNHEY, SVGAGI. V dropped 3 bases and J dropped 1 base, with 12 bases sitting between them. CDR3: CASSYGRGGNTEAFF. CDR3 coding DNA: TGTGCCAGCAGTTATGGCCGGGGGGGGAACACTGAAGCTTTCTTT.

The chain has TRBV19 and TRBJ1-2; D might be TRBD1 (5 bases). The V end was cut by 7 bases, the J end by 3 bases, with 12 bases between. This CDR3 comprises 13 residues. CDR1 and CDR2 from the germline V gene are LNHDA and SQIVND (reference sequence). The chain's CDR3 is CASTQGDDYGYTF. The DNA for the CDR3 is TGTGCCAGTACTCAGGGCGACGACTATGGCTACACCTTC.

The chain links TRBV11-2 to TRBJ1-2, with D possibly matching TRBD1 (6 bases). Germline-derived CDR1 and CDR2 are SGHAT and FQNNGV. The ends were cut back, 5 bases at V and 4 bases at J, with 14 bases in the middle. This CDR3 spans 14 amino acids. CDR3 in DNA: TGTGCCAGCAGCCCCGACAGGAGGTCCTATGGCTACACCTTC. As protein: CASSPDRRSYGYTF.

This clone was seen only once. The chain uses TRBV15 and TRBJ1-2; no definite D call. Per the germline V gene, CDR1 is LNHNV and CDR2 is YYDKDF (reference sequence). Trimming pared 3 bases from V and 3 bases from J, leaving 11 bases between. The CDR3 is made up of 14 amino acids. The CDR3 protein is CATSRGLVDYGYTF. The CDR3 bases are TGTGCCACCAGCAGGGGCCTCGTTGACTATGGCTACACCTTC.

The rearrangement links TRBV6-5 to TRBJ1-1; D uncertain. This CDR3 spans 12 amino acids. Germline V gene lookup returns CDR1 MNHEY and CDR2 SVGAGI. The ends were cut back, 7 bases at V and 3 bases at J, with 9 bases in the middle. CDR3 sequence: CASTELYTEAFF. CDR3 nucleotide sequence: TGTGCCAGCACCGAACTGTACACTGAAGCTTTCTTT.

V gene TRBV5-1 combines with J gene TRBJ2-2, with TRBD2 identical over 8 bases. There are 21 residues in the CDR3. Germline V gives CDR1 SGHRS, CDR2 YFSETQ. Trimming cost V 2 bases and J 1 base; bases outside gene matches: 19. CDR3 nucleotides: TGCGCCAGCAGCTTTTTTCTAGGCCCGACTAGCGCGGGGGTGAACACCGGGGAGCTGTTTTTT. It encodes CASSFFLGPTSAGVNTGELFF.

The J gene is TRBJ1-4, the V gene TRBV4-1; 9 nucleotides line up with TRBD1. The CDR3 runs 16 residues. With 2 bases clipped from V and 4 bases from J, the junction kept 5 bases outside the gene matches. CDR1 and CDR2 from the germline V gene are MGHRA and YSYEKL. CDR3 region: CASSQHGTGSNEKLFF. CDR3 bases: TGCGCCAGCAGCCAACATGGGACAGGGAGTAATGAAAAACTGTTTTTT.

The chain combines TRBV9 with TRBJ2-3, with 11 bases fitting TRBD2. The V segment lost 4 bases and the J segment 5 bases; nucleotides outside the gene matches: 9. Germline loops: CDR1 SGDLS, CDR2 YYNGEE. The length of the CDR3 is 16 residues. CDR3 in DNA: TGTGCCAGCAGCCCTCAACTAGCGGGAGTTGGAGATACGCAGTATTTT. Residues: CASSPQLAGVGDTQYF. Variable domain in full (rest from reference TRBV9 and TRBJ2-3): DSGVTQTPKHLITATGQRVTLRCSPRSGDLSVYWYQQSLDQGLQFLIQYYNGEERAKGNILERFSAQQFPDLHSELNLSSLELGDSALYFCASSPQLAGVGDTQYFGPGTRLTVL.

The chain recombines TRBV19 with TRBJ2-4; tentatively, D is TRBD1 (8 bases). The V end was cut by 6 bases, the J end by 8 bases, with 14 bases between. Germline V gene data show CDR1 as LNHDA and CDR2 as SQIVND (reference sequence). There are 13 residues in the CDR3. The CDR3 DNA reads TGTGCCAGTAGACGACAGGGGAGGGACATTCAGTACTTC. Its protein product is CASRRQGRDIQYF.

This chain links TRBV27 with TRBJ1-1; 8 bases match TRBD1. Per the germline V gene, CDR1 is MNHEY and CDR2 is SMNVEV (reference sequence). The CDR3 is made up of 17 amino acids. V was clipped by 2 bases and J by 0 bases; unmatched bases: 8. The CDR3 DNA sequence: TGTGCCAGCAGTTTACTCGGGACAGGAAGGGTGAACACTGAAGCTTTCTTT. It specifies CASSLLGTGRVNTEAFF.

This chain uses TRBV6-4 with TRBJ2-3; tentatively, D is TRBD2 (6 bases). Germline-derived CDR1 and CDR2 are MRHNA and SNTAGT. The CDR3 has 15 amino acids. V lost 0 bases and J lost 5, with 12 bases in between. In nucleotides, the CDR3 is TGTGCCAGCAGTGACTCGACGGGAGACGTAGATACGCAGTATTTT. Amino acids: CASSDSTGDVDTQYF.

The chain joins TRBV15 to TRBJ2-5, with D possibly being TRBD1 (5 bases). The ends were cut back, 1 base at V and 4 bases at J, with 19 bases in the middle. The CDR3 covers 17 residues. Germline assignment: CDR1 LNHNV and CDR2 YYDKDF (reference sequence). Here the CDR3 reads CATSRGGSGSRAETQYF. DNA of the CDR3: TGTGCCACCAGCAGAGGTGGGTCCGGCTCCAGGGCAGAGACCCAGTACTTC. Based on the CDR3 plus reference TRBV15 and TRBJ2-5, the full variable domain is DAMVIQNPRYQVTQFGKPVTLSCSQTLNHNVMYWYQQKSSQAPKLLFHYYDKDFNNEADTPDNFQSRRPNTSFCFLDIRSPGLGDTAMYLCATSRGGSGSRAETQYFGPGTRLLVL.

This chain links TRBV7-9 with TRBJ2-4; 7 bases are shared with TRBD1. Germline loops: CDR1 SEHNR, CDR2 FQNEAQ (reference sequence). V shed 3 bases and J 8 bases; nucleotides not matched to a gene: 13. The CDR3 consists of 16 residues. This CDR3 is CASSLPEQGMGDIQYF. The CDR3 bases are TGTGCCAGCAGCTTGCCCGAACAGGGGATGGGAGACATTCAGTACTTC.

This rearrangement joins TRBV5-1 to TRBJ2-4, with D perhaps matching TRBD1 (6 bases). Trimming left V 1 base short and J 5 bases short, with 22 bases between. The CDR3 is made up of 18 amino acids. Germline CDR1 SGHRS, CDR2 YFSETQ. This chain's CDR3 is CASSLITGTGFAQNIQYF. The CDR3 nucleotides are TGCGCCAGCAGCTTGATCACAGGGACCGGGTTCGCGCAAAACATTCAGTACTTC.

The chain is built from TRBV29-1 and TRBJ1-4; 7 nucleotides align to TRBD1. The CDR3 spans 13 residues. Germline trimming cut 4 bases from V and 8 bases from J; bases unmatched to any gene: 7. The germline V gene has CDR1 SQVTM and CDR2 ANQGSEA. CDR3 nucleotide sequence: TGCAGCGTTGCGGGACAGATGGGGGAAAAACTGTTTTTT. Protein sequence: CSVAGQMGEKLFF.

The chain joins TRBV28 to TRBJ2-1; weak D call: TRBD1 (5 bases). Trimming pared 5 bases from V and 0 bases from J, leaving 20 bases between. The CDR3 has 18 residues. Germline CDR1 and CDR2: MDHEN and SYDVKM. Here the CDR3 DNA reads TGTGCCAGCAGTCCCCCTCGACAGACGTTGAGCTCCTACAATGAGCAGTTCTTC. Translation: CASSPPRQTLSSYNEQFF.

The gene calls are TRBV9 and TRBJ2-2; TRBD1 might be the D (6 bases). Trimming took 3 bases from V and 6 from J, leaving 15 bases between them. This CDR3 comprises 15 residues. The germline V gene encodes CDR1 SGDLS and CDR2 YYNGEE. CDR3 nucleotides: TGTGCCAGCAGCGCCATACAGGGCGACCCCGGGGAGCTGTTTTTT. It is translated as CASSAIQGDPGELFF.

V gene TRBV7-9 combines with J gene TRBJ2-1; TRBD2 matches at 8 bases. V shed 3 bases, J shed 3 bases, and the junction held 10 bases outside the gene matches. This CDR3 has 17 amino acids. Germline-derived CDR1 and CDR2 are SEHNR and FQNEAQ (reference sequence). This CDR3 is CASSFARLASHYNEQFF. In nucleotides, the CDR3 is TGTGCCAGCAGCTTCGCTCGACTAGCGTCCCACTACAATGAGCAGTTCTTC.

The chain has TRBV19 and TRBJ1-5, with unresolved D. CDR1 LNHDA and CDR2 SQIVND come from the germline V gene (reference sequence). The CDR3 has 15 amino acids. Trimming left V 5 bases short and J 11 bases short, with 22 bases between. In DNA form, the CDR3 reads TGTGCCAGTAGTTCTCAGACTGCCCTCCGTCGAGCCCAGCATTTT. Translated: CASSSQTALRRAQHF.

The CDR3 nucleotides are TGTGCCAGCAGCCAAGATGGGCTAGCGGGGGTAGTCTCCTACAATGAGCAGTTCTTC. It yields the protein CASSQDGLAGVVSYNEQFF. This rearrangement joins TRBV4-2 to TRBJ2-1, with 10 nucleotides matching TRBD2. Losses at the gene ends were 0 bases for V and 0 bases for J; bases not matched to a gene: 8. This CDR3 region has 19 residues. Germline loops: CDR1 LGHNA, CDR2 YNFKEQ.

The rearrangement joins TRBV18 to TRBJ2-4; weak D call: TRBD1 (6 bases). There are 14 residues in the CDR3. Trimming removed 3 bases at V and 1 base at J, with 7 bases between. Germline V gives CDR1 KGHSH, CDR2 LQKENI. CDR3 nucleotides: TGTGCCAGCTCACCGGGGGCCGCCAAAAACATTCAGTACTTC. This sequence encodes CASSPGAAKNIQYF.

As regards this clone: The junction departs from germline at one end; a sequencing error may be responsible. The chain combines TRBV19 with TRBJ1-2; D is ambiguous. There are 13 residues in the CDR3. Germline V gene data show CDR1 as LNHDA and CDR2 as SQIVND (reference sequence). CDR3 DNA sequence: TGTGCCAGTAGGCAATCGGGAGGGTATGTCTACACCTTC. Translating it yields CASRQSGGYVYTF.

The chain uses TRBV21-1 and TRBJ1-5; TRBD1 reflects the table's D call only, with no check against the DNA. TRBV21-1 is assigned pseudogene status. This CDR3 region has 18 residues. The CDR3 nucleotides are TGTGCCAGCACCCCATGGAGGGCAGGGGGTTTTCTCAATCAGCCCCAGCATTTT. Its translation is CASTPWRAGGFLNQPQHF.

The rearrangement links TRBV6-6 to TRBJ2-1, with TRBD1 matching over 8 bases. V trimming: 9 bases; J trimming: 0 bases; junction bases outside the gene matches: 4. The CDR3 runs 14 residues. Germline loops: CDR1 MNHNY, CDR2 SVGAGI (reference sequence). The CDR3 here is CASSTGGSYNEQFF. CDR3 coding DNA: TGTGCCAGTTCCACAGGGGGCTCCTACAATGAGCAGTTCTTC.

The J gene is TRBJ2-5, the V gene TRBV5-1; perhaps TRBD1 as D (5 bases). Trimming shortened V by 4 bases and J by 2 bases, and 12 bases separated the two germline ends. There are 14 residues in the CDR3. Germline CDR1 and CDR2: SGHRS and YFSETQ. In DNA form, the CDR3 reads TGCGCCAGCAGCCCAAGACAGCCTCAAGAGACCCAGTACTTC. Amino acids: CASSPRQPQETQYF.

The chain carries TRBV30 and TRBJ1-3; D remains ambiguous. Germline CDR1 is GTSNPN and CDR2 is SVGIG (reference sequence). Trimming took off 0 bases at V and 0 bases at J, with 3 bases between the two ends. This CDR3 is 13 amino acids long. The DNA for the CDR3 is TGTGCCTGGAGTGTAGCCTCTGGAAACACCATATATTTT. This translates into CAWSVASGNTIYF.

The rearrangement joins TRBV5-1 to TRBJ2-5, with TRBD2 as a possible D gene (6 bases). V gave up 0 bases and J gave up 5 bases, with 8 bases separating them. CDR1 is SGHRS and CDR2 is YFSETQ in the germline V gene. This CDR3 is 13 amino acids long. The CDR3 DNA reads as TGCGCCAGCAGCTTGGGGAGGGCGGAGACCCAGTACTTC. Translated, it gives CASSLGRAETQYF.